Listed below are T cell receptor beta chains from one sample, sequenced in a study of cytomegalovirus exposure and HLA in healthy donors. Using immunoSEQ multiplex PCR, the repertoire was profiled, and TCRdb retains in-frame clones only, with some absent. The sample records roughly 190,000 clones, under 80% being singletons. The specimen was PBMCs. These receptors all stem from a man younger than 40 in good health and CMV-seropositive. Each CDR3 is given with its conserved first and last residue. Some rows have no size entry. The others give once, few or many, or a class for an expanded clone.

abundance	v_gene	j_gene	CDR3aa
-	TRBV4-3	TRBJ2-7	CASSQEKGGSYEQYF
-	TRBV19	TRBJ1-5	CATYGTPHGNQPQHF
few	TRBV5-1	TRBJ2-7	CASSVREGPYEQYF
-	TRBV7-9	TRBJ2-7	CSSKQGEDYRF
few	TRBV10-3	TRBJ2-5	CAISGAGTSGRGGQYF
-	TRBV30	TRBJ1-2	CASPTGAFYGYTF
-	TRBV9	TRBJ1-2	CASSPGQTYGYTF
-	TRBV25-1	TRBJ1-3	CASSEYNDSPSGNTIYF
once	TRBV15	TRBJ2-1	CATSGSGNSYNEQFF
-	TRBV7-6	TRBJ1-1	CASSLGEGGTEAFF
-	TRBV7-3	TRBJ2-1	CASSRTSRASYNEQFF
once	TRBV30	TRBJ2-5	CAWRTGGGRETQYF
-	TRBV27	TRBJ2-3	CASSSSGQGGDTQYF
-	TRBV6-1	TRBJ1-1	CASSRYRTSNTEAFF
-	TRBV28	TRBJ2-5	CASNRARGRETQYF
-	TRBV2	TRBJ1-1	CATYQGTGGFSTEAFF
-	TRBV5-1	-	CASSSHEPYEQYF
-	TRBV11-3	TRBJ2-7	CASSLDGREQYF
-	TRBV27	TRBJ1-5	CASSSPDQPQHF
-	TRBV7-3	TRBJ2-5	CASSLDREETQYF
-	TRBV5-1	TRBJ2-4	CASSLREGPAKNIQYF
-	TRBV6-4	TRBJ2-2	CASSTTGIGELFF
few	TRBV19	TRBJ1-1	CASSPKTGIGNTEAFF
-	TRBV6-5	TRBJ2-2	CASSYRDRGPGELFF
once	TRBV7-2	TRBJ2-7	CASSLAGGSSYEQYF
-	TRBV5-1	TRBJ2-1	CASSSGLAGGYYNEQFF
-	TRBV5-4	TRBJ2-2	CASSFEATGRAGELFF
-	TRBV7-6	TRBJ2-1	CASSSAGGGSRNEQFF
-	TRBV30	TRBJ1-6	CAWEEGGSPLHF
-	TRBV11-2	TRBJ2-3	CATARGSTDTQYF
-	TRBV5-1	TRBJ2-7	CASSSALGRTYEQYF
-	TRBV10-3	TRBJ1-5	CAISPGSQQPQHF
-	TRBV5-6	TRBJ2-7	CASSSTRFVREQYF
-	TRBV28	TRBJ2-2	CASSLYGIGRAAGELFF
once	TRBV13	TRBJ2-7	CASSLEAGSTYEQYF
-	TRBV6-1	TRBJ1-1	CASSSQGAANTEAFF
few	TRBV28	TRBJ2-7	CASSLVGEQYF
-	TRBV19	TRBJ1-2	CASSESGGSKGYTF
-	TRBV7-9	TRBJ2-3	CASSARDSRRRSTDTQYF
-	TRBV4-3	TRBJ1-4	CASSQDRTPGVGLFF
few	TRBV28	TRBJ2-7	CASSLHGGEYEQYF
-	TRBV6-5	TRBJ2-7	CASSYSLDSAYEQYF
-	TRBV6-1	TRBJ1-5	CASTGTLQPQHF
few	TRBV4-3	TRBJ2-7	CASSQEEGRVRYF
-	TRBV2	TRBJ2-4	CASSASQGGNIQYF
-	TRBV4-1	TRBJ2-7	CASSPRTGRNEQYF
-	TRBV27	TRBJ2-5	CASSSDSVYQETQYF
-	TRBV5-1	TRBJ1-3	CASSLGGIGNTIYF
-	TRBV4-1	TRBJ2-2	CASSHPGGGGRTGELFF
-	TRBV7-6	TRBJ2-5	CASSLVPGLAGGGEQYF
-	TRBV7-9	TRBJ2-5	CASSLDPGLAGAKTQYF
-	TRBV11-2	TRBJ2-2	CASVAAGTGNGELFF
few	TRBV7-2	TRBJ2-7	CASKLSGGDYEQYF